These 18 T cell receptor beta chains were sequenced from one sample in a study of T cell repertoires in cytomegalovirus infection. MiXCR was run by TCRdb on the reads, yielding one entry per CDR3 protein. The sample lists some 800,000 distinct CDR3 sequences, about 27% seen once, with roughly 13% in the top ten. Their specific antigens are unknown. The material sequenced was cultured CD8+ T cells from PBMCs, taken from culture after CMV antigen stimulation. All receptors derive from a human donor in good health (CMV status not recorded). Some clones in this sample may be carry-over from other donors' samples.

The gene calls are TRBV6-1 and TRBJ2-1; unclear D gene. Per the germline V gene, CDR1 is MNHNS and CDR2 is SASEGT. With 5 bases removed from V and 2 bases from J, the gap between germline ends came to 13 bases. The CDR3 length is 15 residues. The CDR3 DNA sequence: TGTGCCAGCAGTTTACTTGGTCCCGCCTACAATGAGCAGTTCTTC. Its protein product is CASSLLGPAYNEQFF.

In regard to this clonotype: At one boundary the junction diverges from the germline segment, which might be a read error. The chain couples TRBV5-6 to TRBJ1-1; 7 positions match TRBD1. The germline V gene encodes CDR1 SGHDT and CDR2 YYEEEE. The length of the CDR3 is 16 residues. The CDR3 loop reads CAGSLKIRGPNTEAFF. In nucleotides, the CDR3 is TGTGCCGGCAGCTTAAAGATAAGGGGGCCGAACACTGAAGCTTTCTTT.

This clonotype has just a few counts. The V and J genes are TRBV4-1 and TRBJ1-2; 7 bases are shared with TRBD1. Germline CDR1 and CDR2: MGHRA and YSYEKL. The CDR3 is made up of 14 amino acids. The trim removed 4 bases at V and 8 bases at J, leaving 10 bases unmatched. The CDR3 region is CASSLDTGAYGYTF. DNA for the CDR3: TGCGCCAGCAGCCTCGATACAGGGGCTTACGGCTACACCTTC.

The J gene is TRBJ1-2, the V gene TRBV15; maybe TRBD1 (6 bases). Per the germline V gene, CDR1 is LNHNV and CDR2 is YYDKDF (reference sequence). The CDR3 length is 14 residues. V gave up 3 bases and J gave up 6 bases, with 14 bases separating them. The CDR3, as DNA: TGTGCCACCAGCAGGATACAGGGAGGGAATGGCTACACCTTC. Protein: CATSRIQGGNGYTF.

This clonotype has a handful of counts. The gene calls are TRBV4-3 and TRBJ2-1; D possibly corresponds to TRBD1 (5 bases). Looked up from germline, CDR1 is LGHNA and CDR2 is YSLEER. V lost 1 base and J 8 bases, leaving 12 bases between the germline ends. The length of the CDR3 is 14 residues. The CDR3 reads CASSQVGEGDEQFF. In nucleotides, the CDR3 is TGCGCCAGCAGCCAAGTAGGTGAAGGGGATGAGCAGTTCTTC.

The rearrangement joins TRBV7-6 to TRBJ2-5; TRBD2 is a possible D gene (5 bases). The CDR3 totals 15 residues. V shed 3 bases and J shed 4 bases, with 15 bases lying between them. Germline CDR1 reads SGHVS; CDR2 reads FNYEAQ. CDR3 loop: CASSLEVTLGETQYF. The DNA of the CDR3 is TGTGCCAGCAGCTTGGAGGTTACTTTGGGAGAGACCCAGTACTTC.

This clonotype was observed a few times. The CDR3 sequence is CASSPVGGQDEQFF. CDR3 DNA sequence: TGTGCCAGCAGCCCCGTCGGGGGGCAGGATGAGCAGTTCTTC. The chain recombines TRBV14 with TRBJ2-1, with TRBD2 as a possible D gene (7 bases). Trimming pared 4 bases from V and 8 bases from J, leaving 15 bases between. From germline, CDR1 is SGHDN and CDR2 FVKESK. The CDR3 has 14 residues.

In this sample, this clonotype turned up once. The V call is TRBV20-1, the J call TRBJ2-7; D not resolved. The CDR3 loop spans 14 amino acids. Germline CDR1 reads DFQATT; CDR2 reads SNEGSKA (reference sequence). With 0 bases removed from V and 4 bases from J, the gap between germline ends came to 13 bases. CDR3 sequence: CSARDRAFLYEQYF. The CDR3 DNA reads TGCAGTGCTAGAGATCGAGCCTTTCTTTACGAGCAGTACTTC.

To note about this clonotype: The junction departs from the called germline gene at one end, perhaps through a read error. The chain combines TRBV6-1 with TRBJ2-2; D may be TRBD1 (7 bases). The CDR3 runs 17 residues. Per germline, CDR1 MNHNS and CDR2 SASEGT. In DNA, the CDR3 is TGTGCCAGCAGTGAGCGGAGGGGGCCCGCGAACACCGGGGTGCTGTTTTTT. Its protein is CASSERRGPANTGVLFF.

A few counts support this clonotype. The CDR3 nucleotides read TGTGCCAGCAGTTTCAGGGGTACTAATGAAAAACTGTTTTTT. Its translation: CASSFRGTNEKLFF. V gene TRBV27 combines with J gene TRBJ1-4; weak D call: TRBD1 (6 bases). With 3 bases removed from V and 2 bases from J, the gap between germline ends came to 7 bases. CDR1 is MNHEY, CDR2 SMNVEV, per germline (reference sequence). This CDR3 comprises 14 residues.

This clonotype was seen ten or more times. The CDR3 DNA reads as TGTGCCAGCAGTTTATATAAGGCTGGCACAGATACGCAGTATTTT. It is translated as CASSLYKAGTDTQYF. The V gene is TRBV28, the J gene TRBJ2-3; D call uncertain. This CDR3 has 15 amino acids. V was cut by 1 base and J by 1 base, with 9 bases left in between. CDR1 and CDR2 from the germline V gene are MDHEN and SYDVKM.

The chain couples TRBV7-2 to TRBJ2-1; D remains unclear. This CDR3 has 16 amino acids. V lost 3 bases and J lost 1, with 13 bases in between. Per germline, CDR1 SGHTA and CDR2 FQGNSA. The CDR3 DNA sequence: TGTGCCAGCAGCTTGACCCCCGAAGTATCCTACAATGAGCAGTTCTTC. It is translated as CASSLTPEVSYNEQFF.

The CDR3 DNA reads as TGTGCCAGCAGCCAAGAGGACACCTTCTACGAGCAGTTCTTC. Translation: CASSQEDTFYEQFF. The chain couples TRBV4-2 to TRBJ2-7, with TRBD1 as a possible D gene (5 bases). Gene TRBJ2-1 matches the end of the DNA better, so the J call may be wrong. The germline gives CDR1 LGHNA, CDR2 YNFKEQ. The CDR3 covers 14 residues.

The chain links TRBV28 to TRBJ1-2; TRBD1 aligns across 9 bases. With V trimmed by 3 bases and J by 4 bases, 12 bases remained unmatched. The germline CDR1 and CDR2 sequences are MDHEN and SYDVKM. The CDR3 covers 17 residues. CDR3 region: CASSFTQYRGPSYGYTF. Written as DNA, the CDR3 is TGTGCCAGCAGTTTCACGCAATACAGGGGGCCGAGCTATGGCTACACCTTC.

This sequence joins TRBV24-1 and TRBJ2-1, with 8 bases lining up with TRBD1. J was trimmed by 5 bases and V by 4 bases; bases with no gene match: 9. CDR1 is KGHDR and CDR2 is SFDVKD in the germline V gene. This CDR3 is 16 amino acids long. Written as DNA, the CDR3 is TGTGCCACCAGTGACCCGGACAGGGAAAGGGACAATGAGCAGTTCTTC. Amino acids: CATSDPDRERDNEQFF.

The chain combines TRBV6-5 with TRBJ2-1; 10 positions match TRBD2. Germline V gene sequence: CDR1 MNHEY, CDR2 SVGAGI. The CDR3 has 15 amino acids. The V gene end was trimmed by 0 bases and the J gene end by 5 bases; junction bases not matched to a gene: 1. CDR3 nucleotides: TGTGCCAGCAGTTACTCGGGGACTAGCGACAATGAGCAGTTCTTC. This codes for CASSYSGTSDNEQFF.

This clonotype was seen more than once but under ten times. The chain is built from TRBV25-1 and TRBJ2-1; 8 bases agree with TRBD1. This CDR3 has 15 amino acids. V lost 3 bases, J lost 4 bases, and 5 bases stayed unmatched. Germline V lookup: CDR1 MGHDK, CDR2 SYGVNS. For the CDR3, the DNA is TGTGCCAGCAGTGATCGGGACAGGCGTTACAATGAGCAGTTCTTC. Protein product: CASSDRDRRYNEQFF.

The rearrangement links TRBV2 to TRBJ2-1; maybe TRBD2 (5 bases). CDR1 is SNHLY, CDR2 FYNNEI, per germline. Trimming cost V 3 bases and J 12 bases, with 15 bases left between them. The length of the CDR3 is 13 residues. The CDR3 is CASSDAPWGAQFF. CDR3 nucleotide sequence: TGTGCCAGCAGTGATGCCCCCTGGGGAGCGCAGTTCTTC.